A selection of T cell receptor beta chains follows, all from one sample in a study of cytomegalovirus exposure and HLA in healthy donors. TCRdb keeps only in-frame clones here, not all; method: immunoSEQ multiplex PCR. The sample lists some 310,000 clones; roughly 90% were seen once. The sample comprised PBMCs. Source of these receptors: a man younger than 40 in good health and CMV-seronegative. Each CDR3 is given with its conserved first and last residue. D genes are given only for firm matches. Clone size is stated in some rows and not others, as once, few, many or a class when expanded.

j_call d_call clone_size cdr3_length v_call cdr3_nt cdr3_aa
TRBJ2-3 TRBD1 NA 16 TRBV28 TGTGCCAGCAGTTTAGGGGACAGGGGGTATGCAGATACGCAGTATTTT CASSLGDRGYADTQYF
TRBJ1-6 NA NA 16 TRBV6-5 TGTGCCAGCAGTTATACCAGGGGCTCCTATAATTCACCCCTCCACTTT CASSYTRGSYNSPLHF
TRBJ2-1 TRBD2 few 14 TRBV7-6 TGTGCCAGCAGCCACGGGGGGATCTACAATGAGCAGTTCTTC CASSHGGIYNEQFF
TRBJ2-3 NA NA 17 TRBV12-2 TGTGCAAGTCGCTCTGAAACCGGGATCCCGCTAAAGGATACGCAGTATTTT CASRSETGIPLKDTQYF
TRBJ2-7 TRBD1 NA 15 TRBV7-2 TGTGCCAGCAGTTCCCGGCAGGGGGCAGGATACGAGCAGTACTTC CASSSRQGAGYEQYF
TRBJ2-5 TRBD1 NA 14 TRBV5-1 TGCGCCAGCAGCTTTGGACAGGTTCAAGAGACCCAGTACTTC CASSFGQVQETQYF
TRBJ1-1 NA NA 13 TRBV5-5 TGTGCCAGCAGCCCCAGTTTGCCCCTCGGGGCTTTCTTT CASSPSLPLGAFF
TRBJ2-7 NA few 13 TRBV6-5 TGTGCCAGCAGTTACTCGACAGCCTACGAGCAGTACTTC CASSYSTAYEQYF
TRBJ2-6 NA once 18 TRBV27 TGTGCCAGCAGTTCCCTTGGAGGCAGAACATCTGGGGCCAACGTCCTGACTTTC CASSSLGGRTSGANVLTF
TRBJ2-3 NA NA 14 TRBV11-3 TGTGCCAGCAGCTTAGGGACTAGCACAGATACGCAGTATTTT CASSLGTSTDTQYF
TRBJ2-7 NA NA 14 TRBV6-5 TGTGCCAGCAGTCGTCAGGACAGACTCTACGAGCAGTACTTC CASSRQDRLYEQYF